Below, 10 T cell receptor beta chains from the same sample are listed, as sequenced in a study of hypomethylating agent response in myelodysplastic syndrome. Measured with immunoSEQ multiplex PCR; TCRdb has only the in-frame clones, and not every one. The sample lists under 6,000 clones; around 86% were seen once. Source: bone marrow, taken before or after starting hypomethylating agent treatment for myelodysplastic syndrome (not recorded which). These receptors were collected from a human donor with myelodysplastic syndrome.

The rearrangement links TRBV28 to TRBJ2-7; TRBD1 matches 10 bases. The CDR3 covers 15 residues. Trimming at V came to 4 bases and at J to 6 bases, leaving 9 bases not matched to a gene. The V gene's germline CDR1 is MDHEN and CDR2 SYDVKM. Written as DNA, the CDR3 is TGTGCCAGCAGTTCAGCCGGGACAGGGGATTCCGAGCAGTACTTC. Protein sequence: CASSSAGTGDSEQYF.

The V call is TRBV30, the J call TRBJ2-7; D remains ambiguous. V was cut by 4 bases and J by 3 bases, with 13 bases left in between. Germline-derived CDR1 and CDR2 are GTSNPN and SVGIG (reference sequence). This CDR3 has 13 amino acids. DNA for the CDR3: TGTGCCTGGAACCCCCCGAGTCACTACGAGCAGTACTTC. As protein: CAWNPPSHYEQYF. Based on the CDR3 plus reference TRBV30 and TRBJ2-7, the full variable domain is SQTIHQWPATLVQPVGSPLSLECTVEGTSNPNLYWYRQAAGRGLQLLFYSVGIGQISSEVPQNLSASRPQDRQFILSSKKLLLSDSGFYLCAWNPPSHYEQYFGPGTRLTVT.

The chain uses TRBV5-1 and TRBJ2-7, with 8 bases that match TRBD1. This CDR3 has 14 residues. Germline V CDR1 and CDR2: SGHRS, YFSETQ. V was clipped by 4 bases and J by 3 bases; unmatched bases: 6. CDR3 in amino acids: CASSPGTGLYEQYF. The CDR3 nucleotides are TGCGCCAGCAGCCCGGGGACAGGCCTCTACGAGCAGTACTTC.

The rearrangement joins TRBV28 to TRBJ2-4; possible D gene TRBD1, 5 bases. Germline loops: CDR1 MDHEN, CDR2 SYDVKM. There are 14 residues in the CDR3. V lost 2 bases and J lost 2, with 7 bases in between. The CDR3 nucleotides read TGTGCCAGCAGTTTACAGGGATCCAAAAACATTCAGTACTTC. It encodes CASSLQGSKNIQYF.

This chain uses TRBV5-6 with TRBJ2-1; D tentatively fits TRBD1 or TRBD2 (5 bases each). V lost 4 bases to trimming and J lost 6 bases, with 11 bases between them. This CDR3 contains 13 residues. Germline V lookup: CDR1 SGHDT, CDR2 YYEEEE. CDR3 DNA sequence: TGTGCCAGCAGCATTGGGGGTAGCAATGAGCAGTTCTTC. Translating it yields CASSIGGSNEQFF.

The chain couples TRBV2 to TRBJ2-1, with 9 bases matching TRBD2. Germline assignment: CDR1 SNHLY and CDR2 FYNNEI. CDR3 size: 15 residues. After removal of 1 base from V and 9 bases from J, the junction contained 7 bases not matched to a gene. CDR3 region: CASSEVPSGIAEQFF. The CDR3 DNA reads TGTGCCAGCAGTGAAGTCCCTAGCGGGATAGCTGAGCAGTTCTTC.

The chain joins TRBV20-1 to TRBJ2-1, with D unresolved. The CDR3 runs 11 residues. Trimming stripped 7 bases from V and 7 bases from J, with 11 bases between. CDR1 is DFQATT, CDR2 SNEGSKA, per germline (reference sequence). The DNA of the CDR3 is TGCAGTGGGTTCGGTGGAAATGAGCAGTTCTTC. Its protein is CSGFGGNEQFF.

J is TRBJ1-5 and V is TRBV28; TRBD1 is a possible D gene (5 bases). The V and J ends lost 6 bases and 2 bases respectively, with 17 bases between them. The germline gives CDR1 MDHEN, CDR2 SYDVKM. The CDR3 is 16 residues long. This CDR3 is CASRSSVRGRNQPQHF. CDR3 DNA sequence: TGTGCCAGCAGATCTTCGGTCCGGGGCCGCAATCAGCCCCAGCATTTT. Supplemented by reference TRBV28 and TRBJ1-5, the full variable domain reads DVKVTQSSRYLVKRTGEKVFLECVQDMDHENMFWYRQDPGLGLRLIYFSYDVKMKEKGDIPEGYSVSREKKERFSLILESASTNQTSMYLCASRSSVRGRNQPQHFGDGTRLSIL.

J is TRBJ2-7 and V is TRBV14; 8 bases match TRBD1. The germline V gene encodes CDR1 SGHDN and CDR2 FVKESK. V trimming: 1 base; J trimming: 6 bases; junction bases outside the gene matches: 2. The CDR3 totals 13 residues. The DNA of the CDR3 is TGTGCCAGCAGCCAAGGCAGGGGGCTCGAGCAGTACTTC. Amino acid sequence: CASSQGRGLEQYF.

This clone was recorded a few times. CDR3 DNA sequence: TGTGCCAGCAGCTTCGGGGGGTATAATGAAAAACTGTTTTTT. Its protein is CASSFGGYNEKLFF. This chain joins TRBV7-2 and TRBJ1-4; a weak D match, TRBD1 (5 bases). The germline CDR1 and CDR2 sequences are SGHTA and FQGNSA. This CDR3 region has 14 residues. V lost 3 bases, J lost 4 bases, and 9 bases lay in between.